These 6 T cell receptor beta chains were sequenced from one sample in a study of blood T cell repertoires in COVID-19. Sequencing was performed with immunoSEQ multiplex PCR; in TCRdb, only in-frame clones are kept and a portion is missing. The sample consists of about 340,000 clones, approximately 87% of them appearing once. Sequencing used peripheral blood. These receptors originate from a woman between 50 and 59 years old with COVID-19, enrolled during active disease.

CDR3 sequence reads: CASSEVGLAYTGELFF. The CDR3 DNA reads as TGCGCCAGCAGTGAGGTGGGACTAGCGTACACCGGGGAGCTGTTTTTT. J is TRBJ2-2 and V is TRBV10-1; 10 bases fit TRBD2. This CDR3 contains 16 residues. With 2 bases clipped from V and 3 bases from J, the junction kept 3 bases outside the gene matches. Germline assignment: CDR1 WNHNN and CDR2 SYGVQD (reference sequence).

The chain couples TRBV4-1 to TRBJ2-3, with D tentatively TRBD2 (5 bases). From germline, CDR1 is MGHRA and CDR2 YSYEKL. The V gene lost 4 bases and the J gene lost 0 bases, with 8 bases spanning the gap. The CDR3 extends over 14 amino acids. The CDR3 DNA is TGCGCCAGCAGCCGTTGGACTAGCACAGATACGCAGTATTTT. Its translation is CASSRWTSTDTQYF.

The gene calls are TRBV2 and TRBJ1-5; TRBD1 agrees at 7 bases. CDR1 SNHLY and CDR2 FYNNEI come from the germline V gene. This CDR3 spans 17 amino acids. Trimming removed 3 bases from V and 2 bases from J; junction bases left unmatched: 10. DNA of the CDR3: TGTGCCAGCAGTGATCAACTTTTAGGACAGGGCAATCAGCCCCAGCATTTT. This encodes CASSDQLLGQGNQPQHF. The entire variable domain, with the rest obtained from reference TRBV2 and TRBJ1-5, is as follows: EPEVTQTPSHQVTQMGQEVILRCVPISNHLYFYWYRQILGQKVEFLVSFYNNEISEKSEIFDDQFSVERPDGSNFTLKIRSTKLEDSAMYFCASSDQLLGQGNQPQHFGDGTRLSIL.

The chain carries TRBV19 and TRBJ1-2, with 9 bases lining up with TRBD1. Germline-derived CDR1 and CDR2 are LNHDA and SQIVND (reference sequence). The CDR3 loop spans 14 amino acids. The ends lost 6 bases at V and 6 bases at J; junction bases unmatched: 8. The CDR3 spells CASRATGGNNGYTF. In nucleotides, the CDR3 is TGTGCCAGTAGGGCGACAGGGGGAAACAATGGCTACACCTTC.

The CDR3 coding sequence is TGCGCCAGCAGCCTACAGGGGGCGCGGGAAAAACTGTTTTTT. Its protein product is CASSLQGAREKLFF. V and J are TRBV4-1 and TRBJ1-4, with TRBD1 identical over 9 bases. The CDR3 spans 14 residues. CDR1 is MGHRA, CDR2 YSYEKL, per germline. With V trimmed by 4 bases and J by 8 bases, 5 bases remained unmatched.

The genes are TRBV29-1 and TRBJ2-7, with a weak D call TRBD1 (6 bases). V was clipped by 3 bases and J by 3 bases, with 12 bases between them. From germline, CDR1 is SQVTM and CDR2 ANQGSEA. This CDR3 has 13 residues. The DNA for the CDR3 is TGCAGCGTTGACGGGACATCGGGCTACGAGCAGTACTTC. The encoded protein is CSVDGTSGYEQYF.